Sequencing of this T cell receptor beta chain was carried out in a study of vaccination and CD4 T cells after COVID-19. There are a few counts of this clonotype. The antigen is unknown. Sequenced with the Oncomine TCR Beta short-read assay was DNA taken from cultured CD4+ T cells. TCRdb reprocessed the PCR reads with MiXCR, giving one entry per CDR3 protein. The data hold around 20,000 distinct CDR3 sequences, with less than 55% observed a single time. Germline V CDR1 and CDR2: LNHDA, SQIVND (reference sequence). The CDR3 extends over 11 amino acids. Trimming removed 7 bases from V and 5 bases from J, with 6 bases in between. Regarding treatment: approximately 9-day PBMC culture with coronavirus spike peptide pools or control peptides (ViraFEST assay). Half the medium was replaced with fresh IL-2 medium on days 3 and 7.

Specimen: CD4+ T cells from blood, cultured in vitro, collected before SARS-CoV-2 vaccination. The chain carries TRBV19 and TRBJ1-5; possible D gene TRBD1, 5 bases. This sequence was found in a human donor who had recovered from COVID-19. CDR3 region: CASKGYQPQHF. DNA of the CDR3: TGTGCCAGTAAGGGGTATCAGCCCCAGCATTTT.